One sample yielded the 32 T cell receptor beta chains listed below, sequenced in a study of blood T cell repertoires in COVID-19. Here immunoSEQ multiplex PCR was the method, and the copy in TCRdb shows in-frame clones only, minus some. The table records over 350,000 clones, 87% of them present only once. Sample: PBMCs or T cells enriched from blood (not recorded which). The receptors here all came from a woman under 30 with acute COVID-19.

The chain couples TRBV6-4 to TRBJ1-2; maybe TRBD1 (5 bases). The V end lost 2 bases, the J end lost 6 bases, and 10 bases lay between the germline ends. The CDR3 is 13 amino acids. Germline CDR1 and CDR2: MRHNA and SNTAGT. The DNA for the CDR3 is TGTGCCAGCAGTGACGGGGAGGGACATGGCTACACCTTC. Its translation: CASSDGEGHGYTF.

The chain recombines TRBV6-5 with TRBJ1-2; the D is unclear. This CDR3 contains 16 residues. Trimming removed 0 bases from V and 1 base from J, with 12 bases in between. Per the germline V gene, CDR1 is MNHEY and CDR2 is SVGAGI. CDR3 sequence (DNA): TGTGCCAGCAGTTACTCGAGTCCAGGAATTAACTATGGCTACACCTTC. It yields the protein CASSYSSPGINYGYTF.

This CDR3 is CASSGTTYNEQFF. CDR3 coding DNA: TGTGCCAGCAGCGGGACTACCTACAATGAGCAGTTCTTC. The V call is TRBV9, the J call TRBJ2-1; the D gene is possibly TRBD2 (6 bases). The CDR3 runs 13 residues. V gave up 3 bases and J gave up 2 bases, with 6 bases separating them. Germline V gives CDR1 SGDLS, CDR2 YYNGEE.

The chain links TRBV7-3 to TRBJ2-1, with 8 bases identical to TRBD1. Germline CDR1 SGHTA, CDR2 FQGTGA. This CDR3 has 14 amino acids. After removal of 4 bases from V and 8 bases from J, the junction contained 7 bases not matched to a gene. CDR3 amino acids: CASSYTGGHDEQFF. The CDR3 DNA reads TGTGCCAGCAGCTATACAGGGGGGCACGATGAGCAGTTCTTC.

The rearrangement joins TRBV7-2 to TRBJ1-5, with TRBD1 as a possible D gene (5 bases). The CDR3 is 16 residues long. V lost 1 base, J lost 6 bases, and 16 bases lay in between. The V gene's germline CDR1 is SGHTA and CDR2 FQGNSA. The CDR3 DNA reads as TGTGCCAGCAGCTTAGTAGCGGGGCCGGAGCTTCAGCCCCAGCATTTT. This gives the protein CASSLVAGPELQPQHF. Full variable domain (missing parts from reference TRBV7-2 and TRBJ1-5): GAGVSQSPSNKVTEKGKDVELRCDPISGHTALYWYRQSLGQGLEFLIYFQGNSAPDKSGLPSDRFSAERTGGSVSTLTIQRTQQEDSAVYLCASSLVAGPELQPQHFGDGTRLSIL.

The V call is TRBV9, the J call TRBJ2-3, with 7 bases matching TRBD2. CDR3 length: 16 residues. V shed 0 bases, J shed 2 bases, and the junction held 6 bases outside the gene matches. The germline V gene encodes CDR1 SGDLS and CDR2 YYNGEE. CDR3 nucleotides: TGTGCCAGCAGCGTAGGTACTAGCGCGATCACAGATACGCAGTATTTT. It translates to CASSVGTSAITDTQYF.

This chain joins TRBV3-1 (or the pseudogene TRBV3-2) and TRBJ2-5; TRBD2 is a possible D gene (6 bases). Trimming pared 7 bases from V and 5 bases from J, leaving 20 bases between. The CDR3 is 15 residues long. Germline CDR1 is LGHDT and CDR2 is YNNKEL (reference sequence). In nucleotides, the CDR3 is TGTGCCAGCATCACAAGAAGAAGTCGGGGGGAGACCCAGTACTTC. It codes for CASITRRSRGETQYF.

This clone appeared a few times. The V and J genes are TRBV19 and TRBJ1-2, with D possibly TRBD1 on 5 matching bases. The germline V gene has CDR1 LNHDA and CDR2 SQIVND (reference sequence). Trimming shortened V by 6 bases and J by 2 bases, and 22 bases separated the two germline ends. The CDR3 is 17 amino acids. The CDR3 spells CASSDVGSGRGNYGYTF. CDR3 coding DNA: TGTGCCAGTAGCGACGTGGGTTCAGGGAGGGGAAACTATGGCTACACCTTC.

The chain employs TRBV27 and TRBJ1-5; TRBD1 matches 7 bases. The ends lost 0 bases at V and 6 bases at J; junction bases unmatched: 5. The CDR3 sequence is 15 residues long. In germline, CDR1 is MNHEY, CDR2 SMNVEV (reference sequence). CDR3 region: CASSLSGQHGQPQHF. The CDR3 DNA reads TGTGCCAGCAGTTTATCGGGACAGCACGGTCAGCCCCAGCATTTT.

This chain uses TRBV12-3 or TRBV12-4 with TRBJ2-2; 7 nucleotides line up with TRBD2. V lost 6 bases to trimming and J lost 13 bases; unmatched junction nucleotides: 11. This CDR3 is 13 amino acids long. This CDR3 reads CASSPLGGGWLFF. The CDR3 bases are TGTGCCAGCAGCCCGTTGGGGGGGGGTTGGCTGTTTTTT.

The chain links TRBV13 to TRBJ2-1; maybe TRBD1 (6 bases). CDR3 length: 19 amino acids. The germline CDR1 and CDR2 sequences are PRHDT and FYEKMQ (reference sequence). The germline V and J ends were trimmed by 0 bases and 5 bases, with 23 bases remaining between them. CDR3 coding DNA: TGTGCCAGCAGCTTAGGGAGCAGGGGAAAGGCTTTTGGGAACAATGAGCAGTTCTTC. This codes for CASSLGSRGKAFGNNEQFF.

The J gene is TRBJ1-1, the V gene TRBV2, with D maybe TRBD1 (6 bases). The CDR3 extends over 16 amino acids. Trimming cost V 9 bases and J 0 bases, with 20 bases left between them. Germline CDR1 is SNHLY and CDR2 is FYNNEI. Here the CDR3 DNA reads TGTGCCAGAGATCGAGGGGGTGAGAGGGTGAACACTGAAGCTTTCTTT. Translation gives CARDRGGERVNTEAFF.

The chain couples TRBV28 to TRBJ2-3, with 10 nucleotides matching TRBD2. Trimming removed 5 bases from V and 2 bases from J; junction bases left unmatched: 4. Germline V gene sequence: CDR1 MDHEN, CDR2 SYDVKM. The CDR3 has 15 residues. The CDR3 DNA reads TGTGCCAGCAGTCCGACTAGCGGGTTCACAGATACGCAGTATTTT. Protein sequence: CASSPTSGFTDTQYF.

This chain links TRBV2 with TRBJ1-2, with 10 bases matching TRBD1. Germline V gives CDR1 SNHLY, CDR2 FYNNEI. With 5 bases clipped from V and 1 base from J, the junction kept 4 bases outside the gene matches. The CDR3 has 15 residues. Written as DNA, the CDR3 is TGTGCCAGCAGTTGGGACAGGGGAGGTAACTATGGCTACACCTTC. It codes for CASSWDRGGNYGYTF.

The chain uses TRBV15 and TRBJ2-5, with 10 bases lining up with TRBD1. V lost 8 bases to trimming and J lost 9 bases; unmatched junction nucleotides: 15. CDR1 LNHNV and CDR2 YYDKDF come from the germline V gene (reference sequence). This CDR3 spans 15 amino acids. CDR3 bases: TGTGCCACCGAACCCCGGGGACAGGGGAGGGTGGCCCAGTACTTC. The encoded protein is CATEPRGQGRVAQYF.

V is TRBV9 and J is TRBJ2-7, with 12 positions matching TRBD1. V trimming: 0 bases; J trimming: 4 bases; junction bases outside the gene matches: 11. Germline lookup yields CDR1 SGDLS and CDR2 YYNGEE. The CDR3 runs to 18 residues. CDR3 sequence (DNA): TGTGCCAGCAGCGTAGGAGTTGGGGACAGGGGGCTGGGGTACGAGCAGTACTTC. It is translated as CASSVGVGDRGLGYEQYF.

This rearrangement joins TRBV5-5 to TRBJ1-1; the D gene is possibly TRBD1 (5 bases). The CDR3 extends over 15 amino acids. V lost 3 bases to trimming and J lost 4 bases, with 16 bases between them. Germline loops: CDR1 SGHKS, CDR2 YYEKEE (reference sequence). The CDR3 here is CASSSKLPRATEAFF. CDR3 DNA sequence: TGTGCCAGCAGCTCGAAGCTTCCCAGGGCCACTGAAGCTTTCTTT.

This chain uses TRBV10-3 with TRBJ1-1; D is undetermined. Germline CDR1 ENHRY, CDR2 SYGVKD. CDR3 size: 12 residues. Trimming removed 7 bases at V and 3 bases at J, with 9 bases between. CDR3 amino acids: CAITSGDTEAFF. The CDR3 bases are TGTGCCATCACAAGCGGGGACACTGAAGCTTTCTTT.

The chain combines TRBV7-9 with TRBJ2-5; D is perhaps TRBD2 (5 bases). The V and J ends lost 5 bases and 7 bases respectively, with 23 bases between them. Germline V gene sequence: CDR1 SEHNR, CDR2 FQNEAQ (reference sequence). There are 16 residues in the CDR3. CDR3 loop: CASSTTSSGPSGTQYF. CDR3 nucleotide sequence: TGTGCCAGCAGCACCACTAGTTCCGGCCCTTCGGGGACCCAGTACTTC. The whole variable domain, filled in from reference TRBV7-9 and TRBJ2-5, reads DTGVSQNPRHKITKRGQNVTFRCDPISEHNRLYWYRQTLGQGPEFLTYFQNEAQLEKSRLLSDRFSAERPKGSFSTLEIQRTEQGDSAMYLCASSTTSSGPSGTQYFGPGTRLLVL.

The CDR3 nucleotides are TGTGCCAGCAGTTTAATAGAGGGTGAGCAGTACTTC. This codes for CASSLIEGEQYF. The J gene is TRBJ2-7, the V gene TRBV28, with TRBD2 as a possible D gene (5 bases). The CDR3 totals 12 residues. Between the trimmed V and J ends, which lost 2 bases and 7 bases, there was a span of 9 bases. CDR1 MDHEN and CDR2 SYDVKM come from the germline V gene.

J is TRBJ1-1 and V is TRBV3-1 (or the pseudogene TRBV3-2); weak D call: TRBD1 (6 bases). CDR3 length: 16 residues. The germline CDR1 and CDR2 sequences are LGHDT and YNNKEL (reference sequence). Trimming pared 1 base from V and 7 bases from J, leaving 19 bases between. In nucleotides, the CDR3 is TGTGCCAGCAGCCAAGTTTACTTAAAAAGACAGGATGAAGCTTTCTTT. The encoded protein is CASSQVYLKRQDEAFF.

The chain recombines TRBV10-1 with TRBJ2-2; tentatively, D is TRBD2 (5 bases). V was pared by 3 bases and J by 3 bases, with 8 bases between. Germline CDR1 reads WNHNN; CDR2 reads SYGVQD (reference sequence). This CDR3 contains 14 residues. The DNA of the CDR3 is TGCGCCAGCAGTGACCGGGGATACACCGGGGAGCTGTTTTTT. Encoded protein: CASSDRGYTGELFF.

CDR3 loop: CASSLGFGGAGQPQHF. CDR3 nucleotide sequence: TGCGCCAGCAGCTTGGGGTTTGGAGGGGCGGGTCAGCCCCAGCATTTT. V and J are TRBV5-1 and TRBJ1-5; the D gene is possibly TRBD1 (5 bases). CDR3 length: 16 amino acids. The germline CDR1 and CDR2 sequences are SGHRS and YFSETQ. The germline V and J ends were trimmed by 0 bases and 6 bases, with 16 bases remaining between them. The whole variable domain, remainder taken from reference TRBV5-1 and TRBJ1-5, is KAGVTQTPRYLIKTRGQQVTLSCSPISGHRSVSWYQQTPGQGLQFLFEYFSETQRNKGNFPGRFSGRQFSNSRSEMNVSTLELGDSALYLCASSLGFGGAGQPQHFGDGTRLSIL.

V usage is TRBV2 and J usage is TRBJ1-1, with 10 bases fitting TRBD1. Germline CDR1 SNHLY, CDR2 FYNNEI. This CDR3 contains 13 residues. Trimming took 6 bases from V and 4 from J; bases not matched to a gene: 2. CDR3: CASSRDRGTEAFF. The CDR3 nucleotides are TGTGCCAGCAGCCGGGACAGGGGCACTGAAGCTTTCTTT.

On this clone itself: Other DNA variants within this sample encode the same CDR3. The chain links TRBV28 to TRBJ2-7, with 8 bases lining up with TRBD2. The trim removed 7 bases at V and 2 bases at J, leaving 4 bases unmatched. The CDR3 is 13 amino acids. Per the germline V gene, CDR1 is MDHEN and CDR2 is SYDVKM. The CDR3 is CASTGGPTYEQYF. CDR3 nucleotides: TGTGCCAGCACGGGAGGGCCCACCTACGAGCAGTACTTC.

The chain employs TRBV28 and TRBJ1-6; TRBD1 is a possible D gene (5 bases). The CDR3 contains 13 residues. Between the trimmed V and J ends, which lost 7 bases and 5 bases, there was a span of 9 bases. Looked up from germline, CDR1 is MDHEN and CDR2 is SYDVKM. In DNA, the CDR3 is TGTGCCAGCAAGGGGCACGATAATTCACCCCTCCACTTT. Translating it yields CASKGHDNSPLHF.

The rearrangement uses TRBV19 and TRBJ2-7; TRBD1 agrees at 8 bases. The CDR3 runs to 14 residues. V lost 0 bases to trimming and J lost 6 bases; unmatched junction nucleotides: 4. Germline V gene lookup returns CDR1 LNHDA and CDR2 SQIVND (reference sequence). The DNA of the CDR3 is TGTGCCAGTAGTATAGACGGACAGGGCGGCGAGCAGTACTTC. Protein product: CASSIDGQGGEQYF.

The chain recombines TRBV29-1 with TRBJ2-2; 8 bases are a match to TRBD2. Germline CDR1 reads SQVTM; CDR2 reads ANQGSEA. The CDR3 is 14 amino acids. Trimming removed 5 bases from V and 9 bases from J; junction bases left unmatched: 11. The CDR3 region has the DNA TGCAGCGTTTCCCCAGCGGGGGCGCCCTGGGAGCTGTTTTTT. It codes for CSVSPAGAPWELFF.

Details on this clone: An end of the junction does not agree with germline; a read error may underlie this. The V and J genes are TRBV7-7 and TRBJ2-1, with 9 bases aligning to TRBD2. The CDR3 is made up of 15 amino acids. Germline lookup yields CDR1 SSHAT and CDR2 FNYEAQ (reference sequence). Here the CDR3 DNA reads TGTGCTAGCAGCCACATAGCGGGGGATAGGAATGAGCAGTTCTTC. Residues: CASSHIAGDRNEQFF. The variable domain in full, with the rest retrieved from reference TRBV7-7 and TRBJ2-1, is GAGVSQSPRYKVTKRGQDVTLRCDPISSHATLYWYQQALGQGPEFLTYFNYEAQPDKSGLPSDRFSAERPEGSISTLTIQRTEQRDSAMYRCASSHIAGDRNEQFFGPGTRLTVL.

This clone was observed a single time. The J gene is TRBJ2-1, the V gene TRBV27, with TRBD2 matching 10 bases. J was trimmed by 12 bases and V by 2 bases; bases with no gene match: 4. The germline CDR1 and CDR2 sequences are MNHEY and SMNVEV (reference sequence). This CDR3 is built from 13 residues. The CDR3 region is CASSLASGGPQFF. DNA for the CDR3: TGTGCCAGCAGTTTAGCTAGCGGGGGCCCGCAGTTCTTC.

This chain uses TRBV5-1 with TRBJ2-1, with 13 bases matching TRBD2. The CDR3 consists of 16 residues. After removal of 4 bases from V and 4 bases from J, the junction contained 5 bases not matched to a gene. From germline, CDR1 is SGHRS and CDR2 YFSETQ. CDR3 protein: CASSQGLAGRYNEQFF. CDR3 in DNA: TGCGCCAGCAGCCAGGGACTAGCGGGGAGGTACAATGAGCAGTTCTTC.

The chain employs TRBV12-5 and TRBJ2-5; no firm D call. Germline V lookup: CDR1 LGHNT, CDR2 FRNRAP. V was clipped by 10 bases and J by 5 bases, with 11 bases between them. This CDR3 region has 11 residues. CDR3 loop: CAMASAETQYF. Written as DNA, the CDR3 is TGTGCTATGGCCTCTGCCGAGACCCAGTACTTC.